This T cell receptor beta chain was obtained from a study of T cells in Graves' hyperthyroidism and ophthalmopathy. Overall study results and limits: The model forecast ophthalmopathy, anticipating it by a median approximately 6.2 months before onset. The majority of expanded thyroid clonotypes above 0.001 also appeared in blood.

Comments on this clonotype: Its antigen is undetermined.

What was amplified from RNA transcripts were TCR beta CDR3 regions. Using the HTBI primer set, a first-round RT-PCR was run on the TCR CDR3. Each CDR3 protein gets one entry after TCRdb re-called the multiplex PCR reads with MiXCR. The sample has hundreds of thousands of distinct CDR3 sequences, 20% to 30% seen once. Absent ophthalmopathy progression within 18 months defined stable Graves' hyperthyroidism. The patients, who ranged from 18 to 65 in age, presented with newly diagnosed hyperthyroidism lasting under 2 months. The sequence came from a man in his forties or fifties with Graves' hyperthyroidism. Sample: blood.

CDR3 sequence (DNA): TGCGCCAGCAGAGACCAGACAGGGATGAACACTGAAGCTTTCTTT. This encodes CASRDQTGMNTEAFF. The rearrangement uses TRBV5-1 and TRBJ1-1; 7 bases are shared with TRBD1. V lost 5 bases and J lost 0; bases outside the gene matches: 7. Germline CDR1 SGHRS, CDR2 YFSETQ. There are 15 residues in the CDR3.